This T cell receptor (beta chain) appears in the sequencing data of a study of vaccination and CD4 T cells after COVID-19 (dated by TCRdb to 2022 to 2024). In terms of the full investigation: SARS-CoV-2 positivity had been established in the convalescent patients by nasal swab PCR, and mild disease was recorded in about 9 of these patients and severe disease in one. In the convalescent cohort there were six males and four females, among whom were two Hispanic individuals, seven Caucasians, two Asians and one multiracial person. Two doses of either the Pfizer-BioNTech BNT162b2 vaccine (n=8) or the Moderna mRNA-1273 vaccine (n=2) were administered to participants. Post-COVID blood samples from convalescent patients were collected a median of about 100 days after diagnosis, with a range of 35 to 161 days. Post-vaccine blood samples were collected a median of about 69 days after the second vaccine dose, ranging from about 12 to 241 days. Culture stimuli were overlapping spike peptide pools from SARS-CoV-2 and from the common cold coronaviruses HCoV-NL63, HCoV-OC43 and HCoV-229E. As controls, cultures received a CEFX viral epitope pool (the positive control), an HIV-1 Nef peptide pool (the negative control), or no peptide at all. In about 11 COVID-19 convalescent patients and 4 infection-naive healthy vaccine recipients, the spike-specific CD4+ TCR repertoire before mRNA vaccination was compared with the repertoire after mRNA vaccination.

In the paper's terms, the treatment or condition label means: approximately 11-day PBMC culture with coronavirus spike peptide pools or control peptides (ViraFEST assay). To expand antigen-specific T cells with peptide pools and then pick out the expanded clonotypes through TCR sequencing, the study relied on the ViraFEST assay. The convalescent patients' positive SARS-CoV-2 PCR tests fell between March and December 2020, which was before the Alpha, Beta and Delta variants emerged in the United States. PBMCs were cultured at under 2.5 million per well in IMDM supplemented with approximately 5% human AB serum and 10 IU/ml IL-2, with 9.5 to 10 ug/ml peptide pools added. On days 3 and 7, half of the culture medium was replaced with fresh IL-2-containing medium. Once the cells had been in culture for ten to eleven days, the EasySep CD4+ T cell isolation kit was used to isolate CD4+ T cells by negative selection. Ficoll-Paque Plus gradient centrifugation was used to isolate PBMCs from whole blood, and the isolated PBMCs were then either used fresh or cryopreserved at -140C. Each culture condition was generally run in triplicate wells.

Beyond this particular receptor, the publication reports: An increase in the median number of SARS-CoV-2-reactive clonotypes from 20 to 25 after infection to roughly 36 after vaccination was observed, but the change was not found to be significant. In convalescent patients, a median roughly 86% of post-vaccine SARS-CoV-2-reactive clones were detected only after vaccination, suggesting vaccine-specific priming. Of the vaccine-specific clones in convalescent patients, 304 of 307, or nearly all, reacted only to SARS-CoV-2 spike and did not cross-react with common cold coronaviruses. Only a relatively small number of convalescent patients were included in the study, and early timepoints following natural infection were not analyzed.

Notes on this clonotype: The specificity of this receptor is unknown. The sample holds no much larger clone one base away, and base qualities are not on file.

The library was made by PCR. DNA from cultured CD4+ T cells was subjected to TCR sequencing with the Oncomine TCR Beta short-read assay at the Johns Hopkins FTIC core. The QIAamp micro DNA kit was used to extract genomic DNA from the cultured CD4+ T cells. Oncomine TCR Beta libraries from cultured CD4+ T cells were pooled with unique dual indexes and sequenced on an Illumina iSeq 100. The original methods were these. Non-productive sequences were removed, and CDR3s that did not start with C, did not end with F or W, or were shorter than 7 amino acids were discarded. Antigen-specific clonotypes were identified using the MANAFEST web application through comparison of peptide-stimulated wells with reference and other culture wells. To be called positive, a clone needed an FDR below 0.05, an odds ratio above 5, and a productive frequency above 0.1% in at least two of three replicate wells. A clonotype was classed as cross-reactive if the clonotype showed significant expansion both in SARS-CoV-2 spike wells and in at least one common cold coronavirus spike condition. CDR3 homology was assessed with Levenshtein distances (stringdist) and unrooted phylogenetic trees (ape) in R version 3.6.1. TCRdb applied fastp at Q25 and MiXCR to the public reads, then kept only in-frame beta chains. Identical CDR3 proteins give one entry, which carries the most common genes and DNA. The V and J calls reflect TCRdb's pipeline rather than the authors' work. Present in this sample are 10,000 or so distinct CDR3 sequences, about 47% of which were seen just once. The top ten clonotypes cover roughly a third of the sample.

Reading the germline V gene gives CDR1 SQVTM and CDR2 ANQGSEA. The CDR3, from cysteine to phenylalanine, totals 11 residues. Only the CDR3 DNA is retained, 33 bases long and in frame from the first base. The germline V end is reduced by 6 bases and the J end by 5 bases; junction bases left unmatched: 1. The receptor comes from a human donor who had recovered from COVID-19. The sample was CD4+ T cells from blood, cultured in vitro. The sequence links TRBV29-1 to TRBJ1-2; a stretch of 9 junction bases matches TRBD1. The CDR3 reads CSVGQGYGYTF. The DNA sequence is given as TGCAGCGTCGGACAGGGGTATGGCTACACCTTC.